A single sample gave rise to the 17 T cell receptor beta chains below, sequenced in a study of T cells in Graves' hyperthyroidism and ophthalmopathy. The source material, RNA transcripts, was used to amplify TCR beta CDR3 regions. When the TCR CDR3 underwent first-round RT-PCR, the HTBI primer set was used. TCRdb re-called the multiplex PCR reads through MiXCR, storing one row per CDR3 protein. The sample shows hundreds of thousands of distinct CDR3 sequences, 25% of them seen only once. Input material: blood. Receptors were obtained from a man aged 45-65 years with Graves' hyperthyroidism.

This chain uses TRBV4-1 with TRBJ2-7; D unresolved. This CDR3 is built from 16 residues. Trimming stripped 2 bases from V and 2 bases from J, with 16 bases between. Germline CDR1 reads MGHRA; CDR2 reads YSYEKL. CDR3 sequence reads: CASSQSEAGLPYEQYF. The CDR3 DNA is TGCGCCAGCAGCCAAAGTGAGGCAGGATTGCCCTACGAGCAGTACTTC.

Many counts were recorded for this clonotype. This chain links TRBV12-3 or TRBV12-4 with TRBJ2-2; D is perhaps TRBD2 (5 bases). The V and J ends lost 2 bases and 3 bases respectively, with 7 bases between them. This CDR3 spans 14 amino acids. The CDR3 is CASSLNGDTGELFF. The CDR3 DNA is TGTGCCAGCAGTTTAAACGGGGACACCGGGGAGCTGTTTTTT.

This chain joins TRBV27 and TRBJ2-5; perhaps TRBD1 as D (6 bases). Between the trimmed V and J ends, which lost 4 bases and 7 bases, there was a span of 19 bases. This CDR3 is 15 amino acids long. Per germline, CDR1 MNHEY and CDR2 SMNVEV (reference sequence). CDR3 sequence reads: CASSWSAGDGGTQYF. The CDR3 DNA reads TGTGCCAGCAGTTGGTCGGCAGGGGATGGGGGGACCCAGTACTTC.

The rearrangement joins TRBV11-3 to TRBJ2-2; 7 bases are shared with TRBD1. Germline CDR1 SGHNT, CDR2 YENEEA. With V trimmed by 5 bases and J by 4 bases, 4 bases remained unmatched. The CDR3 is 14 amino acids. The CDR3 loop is CASSHGTATGELFF. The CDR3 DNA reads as TGTGCCAGCAGCCACGGGACAGCCACCGGGGAGCTGTTTTTT.

This CDR3 reads CATRGRGYNEQFF. The CDR3 DNA is TGTGCCACCCGCGGGAGAGGGTACAATGAGCAGTTCTTC. The chain joins TRBV24-1 to TRBJ2-1; 7 bases match TRBD2. Germline V CDR1 and CDR2: KGHDR, SFDVKD. The CDR3 consists of 13 residues. V lost 9 bases to trimming and J lost 4 bases; unmatched junction nucleotides: 5.

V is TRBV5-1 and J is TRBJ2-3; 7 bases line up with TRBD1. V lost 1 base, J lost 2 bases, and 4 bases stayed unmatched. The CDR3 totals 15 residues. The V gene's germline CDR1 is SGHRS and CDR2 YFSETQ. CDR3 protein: CASSLRQGYTDTQYF. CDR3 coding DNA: TGCGCCAGCAGCTTGAGACAGGGATACACAGATACGCAGTATTTT. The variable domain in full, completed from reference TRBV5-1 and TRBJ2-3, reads KAGVTQTPRYLIKTRGQQVTLSCSPISGHRSVSWYQQTPGQGLQFLFEYFSETQRNKGNFPGRFSGRQFSNSRSEMNVSTLELGDSALYLCASSLRQGYTDTQYFGPGTRLTVL.

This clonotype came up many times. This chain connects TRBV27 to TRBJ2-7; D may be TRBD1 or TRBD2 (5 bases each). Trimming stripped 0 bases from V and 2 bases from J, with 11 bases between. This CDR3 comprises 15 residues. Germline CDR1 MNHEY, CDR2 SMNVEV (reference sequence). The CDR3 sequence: CASSLSVGRTYEQYF. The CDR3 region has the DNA TGTGCCAGCAGTTTATCGGTGGGACGGACCTACGAGCAGTACTTC.

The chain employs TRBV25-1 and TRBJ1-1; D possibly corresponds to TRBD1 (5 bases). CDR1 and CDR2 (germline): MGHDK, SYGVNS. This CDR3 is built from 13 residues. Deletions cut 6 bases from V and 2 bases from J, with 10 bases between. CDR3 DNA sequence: TGTGCCAGCAGCCGAGGGGTCAACACTGAAGCTTTCTTT. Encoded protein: CASSRGVNTEAFF.

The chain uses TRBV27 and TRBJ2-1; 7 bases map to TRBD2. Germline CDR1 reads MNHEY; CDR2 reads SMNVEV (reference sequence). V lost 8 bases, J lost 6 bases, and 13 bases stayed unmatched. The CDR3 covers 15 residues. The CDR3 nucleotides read TGTGCCAGCCGGGATTCGGGGGGAAACTTCAATGAGCAGTTCTTC. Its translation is CASRDSGGNFNEQFF.

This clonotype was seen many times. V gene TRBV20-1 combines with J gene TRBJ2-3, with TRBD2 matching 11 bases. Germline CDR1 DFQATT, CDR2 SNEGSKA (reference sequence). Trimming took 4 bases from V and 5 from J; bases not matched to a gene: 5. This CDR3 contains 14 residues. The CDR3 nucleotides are TGCAGTGCTAAACTAGCGGGAGTGGGAGATACGCAGTATTTT. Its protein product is CSAKLAGVGDTQYF.

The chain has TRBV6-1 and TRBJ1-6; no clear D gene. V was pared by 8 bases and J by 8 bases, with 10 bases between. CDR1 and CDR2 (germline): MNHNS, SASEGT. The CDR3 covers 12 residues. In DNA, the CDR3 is TGTGCCAGCCAATCGGTGGATTCACCCCTCCACTTT. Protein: CASQSVDSPLHF.

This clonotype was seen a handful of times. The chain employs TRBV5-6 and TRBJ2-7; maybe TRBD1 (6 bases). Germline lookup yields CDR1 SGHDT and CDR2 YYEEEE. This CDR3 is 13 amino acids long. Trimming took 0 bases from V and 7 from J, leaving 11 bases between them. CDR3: CASSLDRAREQYF. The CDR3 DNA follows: TGTGCCAGCAGCTTGGACAGGGCTCGAGAGCAGTACTTC. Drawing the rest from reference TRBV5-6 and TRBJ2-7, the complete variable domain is DAGVTQSPTHLIKTRGQQVTLRCSPKSGHDTVSWYQQALGQGPQFIFQYYEEEERQRGNFPDRFSGHQFPNYSSELNVNALLLGDSALYLCASSLDRAREQYFGPGTRLTVT.

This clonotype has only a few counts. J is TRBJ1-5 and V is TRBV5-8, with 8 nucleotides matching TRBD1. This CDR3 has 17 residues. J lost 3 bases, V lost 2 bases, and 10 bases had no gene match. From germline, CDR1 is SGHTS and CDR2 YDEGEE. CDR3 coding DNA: TGTGCCAGCAGCTTTTTCCCCGACAGGGGCCTCAATCAGCCCCAGCATTTT. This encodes CASSFFPDRGLNQPQHF.

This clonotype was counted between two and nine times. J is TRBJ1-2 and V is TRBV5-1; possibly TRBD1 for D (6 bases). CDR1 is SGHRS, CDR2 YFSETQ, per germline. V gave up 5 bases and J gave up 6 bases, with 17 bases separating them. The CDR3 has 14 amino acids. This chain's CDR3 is CASSEVGAINGYTF. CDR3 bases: TGCGCCAGCAGTGAGGTGGGGGCAATAAATGGCTACACCTTC.

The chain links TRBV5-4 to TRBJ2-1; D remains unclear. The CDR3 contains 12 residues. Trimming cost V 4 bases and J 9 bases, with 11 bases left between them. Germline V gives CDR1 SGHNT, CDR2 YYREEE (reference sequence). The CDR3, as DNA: TGTGCCAGCAGCCCGGGTGGAGCTGAGCAGTTCTTC. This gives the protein CASSPGGAEQFF.

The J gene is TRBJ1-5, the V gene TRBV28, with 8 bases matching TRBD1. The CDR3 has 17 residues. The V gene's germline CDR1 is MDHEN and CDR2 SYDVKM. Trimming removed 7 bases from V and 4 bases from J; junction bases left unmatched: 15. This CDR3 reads CASTLRSQGAWNQPQHF. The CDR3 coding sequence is TGTGCCAGCACCCTCCGATCGCAGGGGGCCTGGAATCAGCCCCAGCATTTT.

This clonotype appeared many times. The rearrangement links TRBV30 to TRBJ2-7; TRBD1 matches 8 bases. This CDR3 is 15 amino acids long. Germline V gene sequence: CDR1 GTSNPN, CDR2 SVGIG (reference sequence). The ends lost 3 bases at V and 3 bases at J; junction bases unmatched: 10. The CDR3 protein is CAWSRTGGHHYEQYF. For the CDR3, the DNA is TGTGCCTGGAGCAGAACAGGGGGTCACCACTACGAGCAGTACTTC.